This is a list of T cell receptor beta chains from one sample in a study of cytomegalovirus exposure and HLA in healthy donors. The assay was immunoSEQ multiplex PCR, and TCRdb's table has in-frame clones only and misses some. There are 150,000 to 200,000 clones in the sample; approximately 80% occur only once, and about 1% lies in the top ten. Specimen: PBMCs. These receptors were taken from a woman between 35 and 50 years old in good health and CMV-seronegative. CDR3s include the opening cysteine and the closing phenylalanine or tryptophan. Each record gives: V gene, D gene, J gene, clone size, CDR3 protein, CDR3 DNA. A D gene is named only where the DNA matches it firmly. Only some rows state a clone size, as once, few, many or a class for expanded clones.

v_call: TRBV4-2
d_call: -
j_call: TRBJ1-5
clone_size: few
cdr3_aa: CASSQDEGDGNQPQHF
cdr3_nt: TGTGCCAGCAGCCAAGATGAAGGGGATGGCAATCAGCCCCAGCATTTT

v_call: TRBV19
d_call: TRBD1
j_call: TRBJ1-4
clone_size: -
cdr3_aa: CASSTGGANEKLFF
cdr3_nt: TGTGCCAGTAGTACAGGGGGCGCCAATGAAAAACTGTTTTTT

v_call: TRBV28
d_call: TRBD1
j_call: TRBJ1-4
clone_size: -
cdr3_aa: CASSFYRGQASEKLFF
cdr3_nt: TGTGCCAGCAGTTTTTACAGGGGACAAGCGTCCGAAAAACTGTTTTTT

v_call: TRBV27
d_call: TRBD1
j_call: TRBJ2-2
clone_size: once
cdr3_aa: CASSLGQGFANTGELFF
cdr3_nt: TGTGCCAGCAGTTTGGGACAGGGGTTCGCGAACACCGGGGAGCTGTTTTTT

v_call: TRBV12-5
d_call: TRBD2
j_call: TRBJ2-5
clone_size: -
cdr3_aa: CASGPGLAGPQETQYF
cdr3_nt: TGTGCTAGTGGTCCGGGACTAGCGGGACCTCAAGAGACCCAGTACTTC

v_call: TRBV6-6
d_call: -
j_call: TRBJ1-5
clone_size: -
cdr3_aa: CASRQANSNQPQHF
cdr3_nt: TGTGCCAGTAGACAGGCTAATAGCAATCAGCCCCAGCATTTT

v_call: TRBV29-1
d_call: TRBD1
j_call: TRBJ2-1
clone_size: -
cdr3_aa: CSARTGSFDEQFF
cdr3_nt: TGCAGCGCCCGGACAGGGAGTTTCGATGAGCAGTTCTTC

v_call: TRBV19
d_call: -
j_call: TRBJ2-6
clone_size: few
cdr3_aa: CASSTRTAGANVLTF
cdr3_nt: TGTGCCAGTAGTACAAGGACAGCTGGGGCCAACGTCCTGACTTTC

v_call: TRBV11-3
d_call: -
j_call: TRBJ1-2
clone_size: -
cdr3_aa: CASSFDAGNYGYTF
cdr3_nt: TGTGCCAGCAGCTTCGATGCGGGCAACTATGGCTACACCTTC

v_call: TRBV14
d_call: -
j_call: TRBJ2-1
clone_size: -
cdr3_aa: CASSHLGLRATYNEQFF
cdr3_nt: TGTGCCAGCAGCCACCTAGGGTTGCGGGCGACCTACAATGAGCAGTTCTTC

v_call: TRBV30
d_call: -
j_call: TRBJ2-5
clone_size: -
cdr3_aa: CAQVRGREETQYF
cdr3_nt: TGTGCCCAGGTCCGGGGGAGAGAAGAGACCCAGTACTTC

v_call: TRBV6-1
d_call: -
j_call: TRBJ2-1
clone_size: -
cdr3_aa: CASSEGRGVQFF
cdr3_nt: TGTGCCAGCAGTGAAGGCCGCGGAGTGCAGTTCTTC

v_call: TRBV19
d_call: TRBD1
j_call: TRBJ1-4
clone_size: -
cdr3_aa: CASRDRGVPNEKLFF
cdr3_nt: TGTGCCAGCCGGGACAGGGGGGTCCCTAATGAAAAACTGTTTTTT

v_call: TRBV14
d_call: TRBD1
j_call: TRBJ1-2
clone_size: few
cdr3_aa: CASSQVMTGGNGYTF
cdr3_nt: TGTGCCAGCAGCCAAGTGATGACAGGGGGCAATGGCTACACCTTC

v_call: TRBV5-4
d_call: -
j_call: TRBJ2-5
clone_size: -
cdr3_aa: CASSLGPGSDVETQYF
cdr3_nt: TGTGCCAGCAGCTTGGGTCCGGGGTCGGACGTGGAGACCCAGTACTTC

v_call: TRBV19
d_call: TRBD2
j_call: TRBJ2-3
clone_size: -
cdr3_aa: CASSFLAGDTDTQYF
cdr3_nt: TGTGCCAGTAGTTTCCTAGCGGGGGACACAGATACGCAGTATTTT

v_call: TRBV9
d_call: -
j_call: TRBJ2-5
clone_size: -
cdr3_aa: CASSSTGGPGETQYF
cdr3_nt: TGTGCCAGCAGCTCAACCGGGGGGCCGGGGGAGACCCAGTACTTC

v_call: TRBV30
d_call: -
j_call: TRBJ2-7
clone_size: -
cdr3_aa: CAWSATTSGYEQYF
cdr3_nt: TGTGCCTGGAGCGCGACGACATCAGGGTACGAGCAGTACTTC

v_call: TRBV9
d_call: -
j_call: TRBJ2-1
clone_size: -
cdr3_aa: CASSVLPGLYDEQFF
cdr3_nt: TGTGCCAGCAGCGTACTTCCAGGGCTATACGATGAGCAGTTCTTC

v_call: TRBV4-2
d_call: -
j_call: TRBJ2-1
clone_size: -
cdr3_aa: CASSAGRLDSDDEQFF
cdr3_nt: TGTGCCAGCAGCGCAGGGCGACTGGATTCGGACGATGAGCAGTTCTTC

v_call: TRBV19
d_call: TRBD2
j_call: TRBJ2-5
clone_size: -
cdr3_aa: CASSGASGRAQETQYF
cdr3_nt: TGTGCCAGTAGTGGGGCTAGCGGGAGGGCCCAAGAGACCCAGTACTTC

v_call: TRBV5-1
d_call: -
j_call: TRBJ2-7
clone_size: -
cdr3_aa: CASSEQGNSYEQYF
cdr3_nt: TGCGCCAGCAGCGAACAGGGTAACTCCTACGAGCAGTACTTC

v_call: TRBV4-3
d_call: -
j_call: TRBJ1-4
clone_size: -
cdr3_aa: CASSPHPRLATNEKLFF
cdr3_nt: TGCGCCAGCAGCCCCCATCCCAGACTTGCAACTAATGAAAAACTGTTTTTT

v_call: TRBV1
d_call: -
j_call: TRBJ2-7
clone_size: -
cdr3_aa: CTSSPICRTGDSYEQYF
cdr3_nt: TGCACCAGCAGCCCCATTTGCCGGACAGGGGACTCCTACGAGCAGTACTTC

v_call: TRBV19
d_call: TRBD1
j_call: TRBJ1-1
clone_size: -
cdr3_aa: CATLGQANTEAFF
cdr3_nt: TGTGCCACCCTGGGACAGGCGAACACTGAAGCTTTCTTT

v_call: TRBV29-1
d_call: TRBD2
j_call: TRBJ2-1
clone_size: -
cdr3_aa: CSVGREGLDNEQFF
cdr3_nt: TGCAGCGTTGGACGGGAGGGCCTGGACAATGAGCAGTTCTTC

v_call: TRBV29-1
d_call: -
j_call: TRBJ2-7
clone_size: once
cdr3_aa: CSVDGQGTYEQYF
cdr3_nt: TGCAGCGTTGACGGGCAGGGGACCTACGAGCAGTACTTC

v_call: TRBV28
d_call: TRBD1
j_call: TRBJ1-2
clone_size: few
cdr3_aa: CASSSPDRAGYTF
cdr3_nt: TGTGCCAGCAGTTCCCCGGACAGGGCCGGCTACACCTTC

v_call: TRBV7-3
d_call: TRBD2
j_call: TRBJ2-1
clone_size: -
cdr3_aa: CASSATSGGDNEQFF
cdr3_nt: TGTGCCAGCAGCGCAACTAGCGGGGGGGACAATGAGCAGTTCTTC

v_call: TRBV11-3
d_call: -
j_call: TRBJ2-1
clone_size: -
cdr3_aa: CASRGANNEQFF
cdr3_nt: TGTGCCAGCAGGGGGGCAAACAATGAGCAGTTCTTC

v_call: TRBV5-4
d_call: TRBD1
j_call: TRBJ1-4
clone_size: -
cdr3_aa: CASSLAGGSTNEKLFF
cdr3_nt: TGTGCCAGCAGCTTAGCAGGGGGATCAACTAATGAAAAACTGTTTTTT

v_call: TRBV5-1
d_call: -
j_call: TRBJ1-5
clone_size: -
cdr3_aa: CASSADGHSNQPQHF
cdr3_nt: TGCGCCAGCAGCGCGGACGGACATAGCAATCAGCCCCAGCATTTT

v_call: TRBV5-1
d_call: TRBD2
j_call: TRBJ2-1
clone_size: -
cdr3_aa: CASSSTTSGSARGEQFF
cdr3_nt: TGCGCCAGCAGCTCGACTACTAGCGGGAGCGCGCGGGGTGAGCAGTTCTTC

v_call: TRBV27
d_call: -
j_call: TRBJ2-7
clone_size: -
cdr3_aa: CASSAAGITYEQYF
cdr3_nt: TGTGCCAGCAGCGCTGCAGGGATCACCTACGAGCAGTACTTC

v_call: TRBV19
d_call: -
j_call: TRBJ2-1
clone_size: -
cdr3_aa: CASRLTGYNEQFF
cdr3_nt: TGTGCCAGTAGGCTCACAGGCTACAATGAGCAGTTCTTC

v_call: TRBV29-1
d_call: TRBD2
j_call: TRBJ2-7
clone_size: -
cdr3_aa: CSVCELAGGEQYF
cdr3_nt: TGCAGCGTTTGTGAGTTAGCGGGAGGCGAGCAGTACTTC

v_call: TRBV7-2
d_call: -
j_call: TRBJ1-2
clone_size: -
cdr3_aa: CASSPTENYGYTF
cdr3_nt: TGTGCCAGCAGTCCCACTGAAAACTATGGCTACACCTTC

v_call: TRBV5-4
d_call: -
j_call: TRBJ1-2
clone_size: -
cdr3_aa: CASSFGQNYGYTF
cdr3_nt: TGTGCCAGCAGCTTCGGACAGAACTATGGCTACACCTTC

v_call: TRBV28
d_call: TRBD1
j_call: TRBJ1-5
clone_size: -
cdr3_aa: CASSPVTGGHQPQHF
cdr3_nt: TGTGCCAGCAGTCCTGTCACAGGGGGCCATCAGCCCCAGCATTTT

v_call: TRBV19
d_call: TRBD2
j_call: TRBJ2-2
clone_size: -
cdr3_aa: CASRIEGYSGRSTGELFF
cdr3_nt: TGTGCCAGTAGAATTGAGGGGTATAGCGGGAGAAGCACCGGGGAGCTGTTTTTT

v_call: TRBV7-9
d_call: -
j_call: TRBJ2-1
clone_size: -
cdr3_aa: CASSSDSWLGNEQFF
cdr3_nt: TGTGCCAGCAGCTCGGACAGTTGGTTGGGGAATGAGCAGTTCTTC

v_call: TRBV7-7
d_call: TRBD1
j_call: TRBJ2-2
clone_size: -
cdr3_aa: CASSPGTGGITGELFF
cdr3_nt: TGTGCTAGCAGCCCCGGGACAGGGGGTATTACCGGGGAGCTGTTTTTT

v_call: TRBV2
d_call: -
j_call: TRBJ1-2
clone_size: few
cdr3_aa: CASSEDTGQRYLNYGYTF
cdr3_nt: TGTGCCAGCAGCGAAGATACAGGCCAGCGCTATCTGAACTATGGCTACACCTTC

v_call: TRBV4-3
d_call: TRBD2
j_call: TRBJ2-7
clone_size: -
cdr3_aa: CASSQDRASGTYEQYF
cdr3_nt: TGCGCCAGCAGCCAAGATAGGGCTAGCGGAACCTACGAGCAGTACTTC

v_call: TRBV2
d_call: -
j_call: TRBJ1-1
clone_size: -
cdr3_aa: CASSDGRGSLTAFF
cdr3_nt: TGTGCCAGCAGTGACGGCAGGGGAAGCCTCACCGCTTTCTTT

v_call: TRBV2
d_call: -
j_call: TRBJ2-1
clone_size: -
cdr3_aa: CASSEAITSLKNNEQFF
cdr3_nt: TGTGCCAGCAGTGAAGCTATAACTAGCTTGAAAAACAATGAGCAGTTCTTC

v_call: TRBV19
d_call: -
j_call: TRBJ2-3
clone_size: few
cdr3_aa: CASGLSGTDTQYF
cdr3_nt: TGTGCCAGTGGACTCTCAGGAACAGATACGCAGTATTTT

v_call: TRBV29-1
d_call: -
j_call: TRBJ1-1
clone_size: -
cdr3_aa: CSVEGARSAGAFF
cdr3_nt: TGCAGCGTTGAAGGGGCGCGGAGCGCGGGGGCTTTCTTT

v_call: TRBV18
d_call: TRBD1
j_call: TRBJ2-4
clone_size: -
cdr3_aa: CASETGERNIQYF
cdr3_nt: TGTGCCAGCGAAACAGGGGAGAGGAACATTCAGTACTTC

v_call: TRBV6-5
d_call: -
j_call: TRBJ1-2
clone_size: -
cdr3_aa: CASSYGPGSNYGYTF
cdr3_nt: TGTGCCAGCAGTTACGGGCCGGGGTCGAACTATGGCTACACCTTC

v_call: TRBV7-2
d_call: -
j_call: TRBJ1-2
clone_size: -
cdr3_aa: CASSSRQSGGDGYTF
cdr3_nt: TGTGCCAGCAGCTCAAGACAATCCGGGGGGGATGGCTACACCTTC